These T cell receptor beta chains were read from a single sample in a study of cytomegalovirus exposure and HLA in healthy donors. The assay was immunoSEQ multiplex PCR, and TCRdb's table has in-frame clones only and misses some. The sample lists 120,000 or so clones, around 96% occurring once. The sample comprised PBMCs. Receptor source: a man aged 18 to 30 in good health and CMV-seronegative. Both conserved end residues are part of each CDR3. A D gene is named only where the DNA matches it firmly. Clone size is stated in some rows and not others, as once, few, many or a class when expanded.

CDR3 protein | CDR3 DNA | V gene | D gene | J gene | clone size
CASAPRGGRSGNTIYF | TGTGCCAGCGCCCCGAGGGGAGGTCGCTCTGGAAACACCATATATTTT | TRBV6-6 | . | TRBJ1-3 | once
CASSVMESGGNTEAFF | TGTGCCAGCAGTGTAATGGAGTCTGGCGGGAACACTGAAGCTTTCTTT | TRBV2 | . | TRBJ1-1 | once
CASSFSDTGELFF | TGTGCCAGCAGTTTCTCTGACACCGGGGAGCTGTTTTTT | TRBV28 | . | TRBJ2-2 | .
CASSASQETQYF | TGTGCCAGCAGTGCCTCCCAAGAGACCCAGTACTTC | TRBV6-1 | . | TRBJ2-5 | .
CASSPPSRLEGDF | TGTGCCAGCAGCCCTCCTTCGCGGCTAGAGGGCGATTTT | TRBV7-9 | . | TRBJ2-3 | once
CASSYKGLAGYEQFF | TGTGCCAGCAGCTATAAGGGACTAGCGGGGTATGAGCAGTTCTTC | TRBV7-9 | TRBD2 | TRBJ2-1 | .
CATSRAPGETQYF | TGTGCCACCAGCAGAGCCCCGGGAGAGACCCAGTACTTC | TRBV15 | . | TRBJ2-5 | .
CASSQGVGVFYEQYF | TGCGCCAGCAGCCAAGGGGTAGGGGTCTTCTACGAGCAGTACTTC | TRBV4-1 | . | TRBJ2-7 | .
CASSQDGLAESYNEQFF | TGCGCCAGCAGCCAAGATGGGCTAGCGGAATCCTACAATGAGCAGTTCTTC | TRBV4-3 | TRBD2 | TRBJ2-1 | .
CASSPPLTSYEQYF | TGTGCCAGCTCACCACCCCTCACATCCTACGAGCAGTACTTC | TRBV18 | . | TRBJ2-7 | once
CAWSVPDRDTGELFF | TGTGCCTGGAGTGTACCAGACAGGGACACCGGGGAGCTGTTTTTT | TRBV30 | TRBD1 | TRBJ2-2 | many
CASSLGRGADTGELFF | TGTGCCAGCAGCTTGGGGCGGGGGGCCGACACCGGGGAGCTGTTTTTT | TRBV5-6 | TRBD2 | TRBJ2-2 | .
CASSPGPGGDGEQYF | TGTGCCAGCTCACCCGGGCCGGGAGGAGATGGCGAGCAGTACTTC | TRBV18 | TRBD2 | TRBJ2-7 | .
CASSAGLAGGLYRTGELFF | TGTGCCAGCAGCGCGGGACTAGCGGGAGGGCTTTATCGAACCGGGGAGCTGTTTTTT | TRBV9 | TRBD2 | TRBJ2-2 | .
CATSDRNTEAFF | TGTGCCACCTCGGACAGAAACACTGAAGCTTTCTTT | TRBV30 | . | TRBJ1-1 | .
CASSKYERVDGELFF | TGTGCCAGCAGCAAATACGAGCGGGTAGACGGGGAGCTGTTTTTT | TRBV21-1 | . | TRBJ2-2 | .
CATSSLRDFPSYNEQFF | TGTGCCACCAGCAGCCTCCGGGACTTCCCCTCCTACAATGAGCAGTTCTTC | TRBV15 | . | TRBJ2-1 | .
CASSIGETGEQYF | TGTGCCAGTAGTATAGGAGAGACAGGCGAGCAGTACTTC | TRBV19 | . | TRBJ2-7 | .
CASSTQGEGNQPQHF | TGTGCCAGCAGCACACAGGGGGAAGGCAATCAGCCCCAGCATTTT | TRBV6-5 | TRBD1 | TRBJ1-5 | .
CASSLGTGFSYEQYF | TGTGCCAGCAGTCTTGGGACAGGGTTCTCCTACGAGCAGTACTTC | TRBV27 | TRBD1 | TRBJ2-7 | .
CASSLGQGTNEKLFF | TGCGCCAGCAGCTTGGGACAGGGTACGAATGAAAAACTGTTTTTT | TRBV5-1 | TRBD1 | TRBJ1-4 | .
CSVGSRGTDEQYF | TGCAGCGTTGGGTCCAGGGGTACAGACGAGCAGTACTTC | TRBV29-1 | . | TRBJ2-7 | .
CASSHGTETQYF | TGTGCCAGCTCCCATGGGACAGAGACGCAGTATTTT | TRBV18 | TRBD1 | TRBJ2-3 | .
CSVERTGEVNTEAFF | TGCAGCGTTGAGAGGACGGGGGAGGTGAACACTGAAGCTTTCTTT | TRBV29-1 | . | TRBJ1-1 | .
CASSYSETQYF | TGTGCCAGCAGTTACAGCGAGACCCAGTACTTC | TRBV6-5 | . | TRBJ2-5 | .
CAWDSGRGDNEQFF | TGTGCCTGGGATAGCGGGAGGGGAGACAATGAGCAGTTCTTC | TRBV30 | TRBD2 | TRBJ2-1 | .
CASSSGTGVTGELFF | TGTGCCAGCAGTTCCGGGACAGGAGTCACCGGGGAGCTGTTTTTT | TRBV27 | TRBD1 | TRBJ2-2 | .
CASSYNRQFKDGYTF | TGTGCCAGCAGTTACAACCGACAGTTCAAAGATGGCTACACCTTC | TRBV6-5 | . | TRBJ1-2 | .
CASQTGNQPQHF | TGTGCCAGCCAGACAGGCAATCAGCCCCAGCATTTT | TRBV30 | . | TRBJ1-5 | .
CASSQGQGAYYGYTF | TGCGCCAGCAGCCAAGGACAGGGGGCTTACTATGGCTACACCTTC | TRBV4-3 | TRBD1 | TRBJ1-2 | once
CASSLGGWVGTEAFF | TGTGCCAGCAGTTTAGGAGGGTGGGTCGGCACTGAAGCTTTCTTT | TRBV28 | . | TRBJ1-1 | .
CASSRPGGQETQYF | TGTGCCAGCAGCCGGCCAGGGGGCCAAGAGACCCAGTACTTC | TRBV5-4 | TRBD1 | TRBJ2-5 | .
CAWSRQRLNTEAFF | TGTGCCTGGAGTCGACAGAGACTTAACACTGAAGCTTTCTTT | TRBV30 | . | TRBJ1-1 | .
CASSSAYTGELFF | TGTGCCAGCTCTAGCGCCTACACCGGGGAGCTGTTTTTT | TRBV2 | . | TRBJ2-2 | .
CASSEGAALHEQYF | TGTGCCAGCAGTGAAGGGGCCGCCCTCCACGAGCAGTACTTC | TRBV6-1 | . | TRBJ2-7 | .
CASSSPSYEQYF | TGTGCCAGCAGTTCCCCTTCCTACGAGCAGTACTTC | TRBV27 | . | TRBJ2-7 | .
CASSSPAGANEQFF | TGTGCCAGCAGCTCTCCAGCGGGAGCTAATGAGCAGTTCTTC | TRBV7-9 | TRBD2 | TRBJ2-1 | .